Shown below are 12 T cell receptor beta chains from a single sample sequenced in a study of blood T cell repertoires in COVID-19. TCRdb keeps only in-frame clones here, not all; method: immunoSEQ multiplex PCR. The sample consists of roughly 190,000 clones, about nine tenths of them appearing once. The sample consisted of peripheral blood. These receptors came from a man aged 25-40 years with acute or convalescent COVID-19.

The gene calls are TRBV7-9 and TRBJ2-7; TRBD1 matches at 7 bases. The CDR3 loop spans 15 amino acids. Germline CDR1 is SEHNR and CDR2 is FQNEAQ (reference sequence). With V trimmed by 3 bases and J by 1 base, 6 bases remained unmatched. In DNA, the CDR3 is TGTGCCAGCAGCTTCCCCGACAGGGATTCCTACGAGCAGTACTTC. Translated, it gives CASSFPDRDSYEQYF.

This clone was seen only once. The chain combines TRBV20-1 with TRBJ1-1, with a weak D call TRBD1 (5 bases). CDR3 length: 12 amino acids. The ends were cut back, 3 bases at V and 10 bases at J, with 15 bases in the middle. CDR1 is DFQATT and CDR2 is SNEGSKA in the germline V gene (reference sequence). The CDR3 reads CSASAVGGGAFF. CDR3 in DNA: TGCAGTGCTAGTGCCGTTGGGGGGGGAGCTTTCTTT.

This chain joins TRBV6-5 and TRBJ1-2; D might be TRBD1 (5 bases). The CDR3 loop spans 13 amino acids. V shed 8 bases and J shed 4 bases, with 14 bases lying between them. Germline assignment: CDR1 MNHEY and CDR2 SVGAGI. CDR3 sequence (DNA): TGTGCCAGCGGGGCAGGGAAGGGCTATGGCTACACCTTC. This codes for CASGAGKGYGYTF.

In DNA form, the CDR3 reads TGTGCCAGCAGCGAGACTAGCGGGAGCTACAATGAGCAGTTCTTC. Protein: CASSETSGSYNEQFF. The chain recombines TRBV7-3 with TRBJ2-1, with TRBD2 matching 12 bases. Germline trimming cut 5 bases from V and 3 bases from J; bases unmatched to any gene: 2. Per the germline V gene, CDR1 is SGHTA and CDR2 is FQGTGA. The CDR3 runs 15 residues.

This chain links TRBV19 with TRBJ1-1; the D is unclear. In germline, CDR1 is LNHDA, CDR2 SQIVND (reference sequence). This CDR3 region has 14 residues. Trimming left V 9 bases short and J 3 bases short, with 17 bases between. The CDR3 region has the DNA TGTGCCAGCCTAAGAGCAAACCGGGACACTGAAGCTTTCTTT. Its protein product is CASLRANRDTEAFF.

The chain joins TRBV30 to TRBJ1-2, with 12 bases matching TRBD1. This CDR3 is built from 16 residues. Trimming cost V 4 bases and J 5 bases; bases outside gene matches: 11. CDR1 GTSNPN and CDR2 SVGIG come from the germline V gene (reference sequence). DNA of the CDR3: TGTGCCTGGACCAACCGCGGGGGACAGGGGGCTTATGGCTACACCTTC. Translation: CAWTNRGGQGAYGYTF.

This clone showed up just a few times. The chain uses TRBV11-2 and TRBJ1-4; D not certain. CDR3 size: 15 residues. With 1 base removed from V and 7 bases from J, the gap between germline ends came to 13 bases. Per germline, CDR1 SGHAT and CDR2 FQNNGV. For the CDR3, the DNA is TGTGCCAGCAGCTTAGTCGAGGGATTAGGTGAAAAACTGTTTTTT. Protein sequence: CASSLVEGLGEKLFF.

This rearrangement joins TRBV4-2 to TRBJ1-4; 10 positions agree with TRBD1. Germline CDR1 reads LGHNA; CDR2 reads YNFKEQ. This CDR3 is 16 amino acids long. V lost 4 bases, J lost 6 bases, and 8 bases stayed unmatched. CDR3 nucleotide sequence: TGTGCCAGCAGCCGAAGCCCGGGGACAGGGGATGAAAAACTGTTTTTT. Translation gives CASSRSPGTGDEKLFF.

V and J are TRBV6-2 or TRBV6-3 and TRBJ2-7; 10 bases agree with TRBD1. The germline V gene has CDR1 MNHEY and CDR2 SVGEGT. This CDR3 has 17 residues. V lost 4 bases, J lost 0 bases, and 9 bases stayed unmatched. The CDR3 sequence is CASSSAGTGASSYEQYF. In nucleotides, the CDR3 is TGTGCCAGCAGTTCTGCCGGGACAGGGGCTTCCTCCTACGAGCAGTACTTC.

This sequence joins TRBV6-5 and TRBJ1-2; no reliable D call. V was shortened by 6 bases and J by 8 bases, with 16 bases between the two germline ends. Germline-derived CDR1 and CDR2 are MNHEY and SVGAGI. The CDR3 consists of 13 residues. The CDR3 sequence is CASSPRHPGGYTF. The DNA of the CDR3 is TGTGCCAGCAGCCCCCGGCACCCGGGGGGCTACACCTTC.

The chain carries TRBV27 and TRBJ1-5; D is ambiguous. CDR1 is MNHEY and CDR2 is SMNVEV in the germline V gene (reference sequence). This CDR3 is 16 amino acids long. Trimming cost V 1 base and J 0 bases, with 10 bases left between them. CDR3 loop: CASSLFASYSNQPQHF. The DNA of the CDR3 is TGTGCCAGCAGTTTATTTGCCAGTTATAGCAATCAGCCCCAGCATTTT.

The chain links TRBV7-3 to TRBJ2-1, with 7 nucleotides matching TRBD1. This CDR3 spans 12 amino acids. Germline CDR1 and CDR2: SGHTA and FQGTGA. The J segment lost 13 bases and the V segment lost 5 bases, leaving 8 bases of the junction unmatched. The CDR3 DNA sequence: TGTGCCAGCAGCCCGGGGACAGCGGAACAGTTCTTC. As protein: CASSPGTAEQFF.